The source of this T cell receptor (beta chain) is a study of blood T cell repertoires in COVID-19. Germline-derived CDR1 and CDR2 are LGHNA and YSLEER. The CDR3 runs 15 residues. Trimming stripped 0 bases from V and 0 bases from J, with 8 bases between. This table comes from immunoSEQ multiplex PCR, and its TCRdb copy is limited to in-frame clones, with some not included. The data show 350,000 to 400,000 clones, with 85% to 90% seen just once and 5% to 8.5% held by the top ten. This chain joins TRBV4-3 and TRBJ1-1; D unresolved. This clonotype was obtained from a man between 18 and 35 years old with active or convalescent COVID-19. Sequencing used peripheral blood. CDR3 sequence: CASSQDSVVNTEAFF. The CDR3 nucleotides are TGCGCCAGCAGCCAAGATTCCGTAGTGAACACTGAAGCTTTCTTT.